This T cell receptor beta chain was obtained from a study of long-term antiretroviral therapy in people with HIV. immunoSEQ v3.0 was run at survey level. Sequenced by immunoSEQ multiplex PCR; TCRdb stores in-frame clones only, minus some. The sample has under 50,000 clones, roughly nine tenths seen once. There are a few counts of this clone. Germline CDR1 and CDR2: MNHEY and SVGAGI. V gave up 2 bases and J gave up 10 bases; unmatched junction bases: 5. The CDR3 has 13 amino acids. The material was unsorted PBMCs, obtained 0.1 years before starting antiretroviral therapy. The source is a woman between 50 and 59 years old with HIV. The chain joins TRBV6-5 to TRBJ1-2, with 9 bases identical to TRBD1. The CDR3 region is CASSYGQGLTYTF. The CDR3 DNA reads as TGTGCCAGCAGTTACGGACAGGGGCTAACCTACACCTTC.